Listed below are T cell receptor beta chains from one sample, sequenced in a study of naive and memory T cell subsets. In TCRdb, the UMI-ligation and nested PCR reads were re-called with MiXCR into one record per CDR3 protein. The data contain over 30,000 distinct CDR3 sequences, approximately 17% of them seen just once; the ten biggest clones take up roughly 3.5%. The sequencing sample was made of effector memory CD4+ T cells from blood. Source of these receptors: a human donor in good health. The conserved cysteine and the conserved F or W are not part of the CDR3 here.

v_call	cdr3_length	j_call	cdr3_aa
TRBV28	12	TRBJ2-5	ASSLLAGQETQY
TRBV6-5	10	TRBJ2-1	ASSGTNNEQF
TRBV27	10	TRBJ2-7	ASRDRALGQY
TRBV9	13	TRBJ2-1	ASSFTGTSGDEQF
TRBV20-1	13	TRBJ2-7	SAPSLSGVSYEQY
TRBV12-3/TRBV12-4	11	TRBJ1-3	ASSAGQGNTIY
TRBV20-1	10	TRBJ1-2	SASSLGDGYT
TRBV6-2/TRBV6-3	11	TRBJ1-1	ASRKNVGIEAF
TRBV5-1	14	TRBJ2-1	ASSRRQDYSYNEQF
TRBV2	13	TRBJ2-7	ASSDIGGRTYEQY
TRBV20-1	15	TRBJ1-4	SARDLGRAATNEKLF
TRBV18	17	TRBJ2-6	ASSPQFRQRSSGANVLT
TRBV27	11	TRBJ2-7	ASSNNGLAKQY
TRBV7-2	12	TRBJ1-4	ASSLGGGLEKLF
TRBV5-1	14	TRBJ2-2	AGSLRQGANTGELF
TRBV3-1	15	TRBJ2-2	ASSQYRDRRNTGELF
TRBV28	11	TRBJ2-7	ASSPPPSYEQY
TRBV30	12	TRBJ1-2	ACYAGTGNYGYT
TRBV10-3	19	TRBJ2-7	AISESTRTGTTSIGLYEQY
TRBV7-2	14	TRBJ2-6	ASSLDRPSGANVLT
TRBV6-2/TRBV6-3	13	TRBJ1-1	ASIPPFPANTEAF
TRBV25-1	15	TRBJ1-6	ASNPSGVGAHNSPLH
TRBV12-3/TRBV12-4	10	TRBJ1-2	ASSLEGYGYT
TRBV4-3	15	TRBJ1-5	ASSQDLPGTGGQPQH
TRBV6-5	13	TRBJ1-2	ASTLFSSANYGYT
TRBV19	11	TRBJ2-4	ASSQGLADIQY
TRBV14	11	TRBJ2-7	ASSRQGIYEQY
TRBV6-2/TRBV6-3	15	TRBJ2-2	ASSYSKGQTNTGELF
TRBV12-3/TRBV12-4	14	TRBJ2-7	ASSLGVGGISYEQY
TRBV4-1	12	TRBJ1-1	ASSQVRLNTEAF
TRBV29-1	10	TRBJ2-5	SVERGGKTQY
TRBV28	9	TRBJ2-3	ASGTRATQY
TRBV28	11	TRBJ1-2	ASSLGRAGGYT
TRBV20-1	15	TRBJ1-5	SASQDVGFSPYQPQH
TRBV2	16	TRBJ1-5	ASSYGQGGKYSNQPQH
TRBV3-1	13	TRBJ2-1	ASSPTSGSYNEQF
TRBV20-1	12	TRBJ2-3	SFGTSGGTDTQY
TRBV9	14	TRBJ2-3	ASSVAYTFLADTQY
TRBV28	14	TRBJ2-3	ASSFYSPPEADTQY
TRBV5-6	13	TRBJ1-2	ASSFWGANLYGYT
TRBV5-6	12	TRBJ2-7	ASSLGYPSYEQY
TRBV5-1	13	TRBJ2-7	ASSLETGGSYEQY
TRBV7-3	16	TRBJ2-3	ASSLGLAGRRGTDTQY
TRBV5-4	11	TRBJ2-5	ASSLVPRETQY
TRBV6-2/TRBV6-3	13	TRBJ2-2	ATPKSVGNTGELF
TRBV10-3	11	TRBJ1-1	AISQTGNTEAF
TRBV29-1	13	TRBJ2-7	SVVLLAATPGEQY
TRBV6-6	15	TRBJ2-6	ASTQIDRGVGANVLT
TRBV7-2	10	TRBJ2-7	ASSQTRYEQY
TRBV10-1	14	TRBJ2-2	ASSESTGANTGELF
TRBV7-2	11	TRBJ2-1	ASSFPVYNEQF
TRBV20-1	13	TRBJ2-1	SAWTSGRAMDEQF
TRBV5-6	14	TRBJ1-3	ASSFSGTRGGNTIY
TRBV7-9	10	TRBJ2-1	ASSRKGGEQF
TRBV29-1	11	TRBJ2-5	SVDASGTKTQY